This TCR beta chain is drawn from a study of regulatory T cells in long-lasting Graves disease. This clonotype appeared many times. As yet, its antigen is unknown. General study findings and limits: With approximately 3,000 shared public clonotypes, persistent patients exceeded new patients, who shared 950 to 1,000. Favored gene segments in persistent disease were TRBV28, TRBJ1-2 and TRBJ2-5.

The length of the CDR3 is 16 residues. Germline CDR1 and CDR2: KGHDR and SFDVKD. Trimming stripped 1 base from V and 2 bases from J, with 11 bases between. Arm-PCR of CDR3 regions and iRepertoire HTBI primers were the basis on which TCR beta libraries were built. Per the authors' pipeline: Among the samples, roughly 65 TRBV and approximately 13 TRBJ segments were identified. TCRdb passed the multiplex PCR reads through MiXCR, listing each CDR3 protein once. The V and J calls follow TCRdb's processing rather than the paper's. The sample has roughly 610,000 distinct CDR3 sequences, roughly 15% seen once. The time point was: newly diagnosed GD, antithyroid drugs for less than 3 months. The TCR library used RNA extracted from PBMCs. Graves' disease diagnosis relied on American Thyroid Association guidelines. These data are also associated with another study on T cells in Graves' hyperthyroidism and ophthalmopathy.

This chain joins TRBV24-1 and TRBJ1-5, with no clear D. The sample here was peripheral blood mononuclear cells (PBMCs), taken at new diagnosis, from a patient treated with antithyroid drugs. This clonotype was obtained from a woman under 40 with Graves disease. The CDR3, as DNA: TGTGCCACCAGTGATTTTTACGGCACGGGCAATCAGCCCCAGCATTTT. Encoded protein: CATSDFYGTGNQPQHF.